The 17 T cell receptor beta chains presented below share a single source sample, sequenced in a study of T cell responses to AZD1222 COVID-19 vaccine. The repertoire was sequenced with immunoSEQ multiplex PCR; TCRdb's copy has only in-frame clones and lacks some. The table shows some 250,000 clones, with almost 95% occurring only once. Sequenced here: peripheral blood, sampled 28 days after the second AZD1222 dose. The receptors originated from an adult who received the AZD1222 COVID-19 vaccine.

The chain links TRBV20-1 to TRBJ1-4; TRBD1 is a possible D gene (6 bases). The V gene lost 3 bases and the J gene lost 8 bases, with 7 bases spanning the gap. The germline V gene has CDR1 DFQATT and CDR2 SNEGSKA (reference sequence). The CDR3 has 11 residues. CDR3 nucleotide sequence: TGCAGTGCTAGTCAGGGGGAAAAACTGTTTTTT. This translates into CSASQGEKLFF.

This chain links TRBV6-1 with TRBJ2-3; perhaps D is TRBD1 or TRBD2 (5 bases each). Germline V CDR1 and CDR2: MNHNS, SASEGT. Between the trimmed V and J ends, which lost 3 bases and 2 bases, there was a span of 12 bases. This CDR3 region has 15 residues. DNA for the CDR3: TGTGCCAGCAGTGATGCTGCAGGGACCACAGATACGCAGTATTTT. Amino acid sequence: CASSDAAGTTDTQYF.

The chain uses TRBV6-2 or TRBV6-3 and TRBJ2-1; possible D gene TRBD1, 6 bases. CDR1 and CDR2 (germline): MNHEY, SVGEGT. This CDR3 contains 15 residues. V was pared by 5 bases and J by 0 bases, with 11 bases between. The CDR3 DNA reads as TGTGCCAGCAGTACGGGACACCCCTCCTACAATGAGCAGTTCTTC. It codes for CASSTGHPSYNEQFF.

This clone was recorded only once. The chain has TRBV11-1 and TRBJ2-1; 7 nucleotides agree with TRBD2. CDR3 size: 14 residues. From germline, CDR1 is SGHAT and CDR2 FQDESV (reference sequence). The V gene end was trimmed by 5 bases and the J gene end by 10 bases; junction bases not matched to a gene: 11. The CDR3 here is CASSPRGERDEQFF. CDR3 in DNA: TGTGCCAGCAGCCCCCGAGGGGAGCGGGACGAGCAGTTCTTC.

The chain combines TRBV2 with TRBJ2-7, with D maybe TRBD1 (5 bases). Trimming shortened V by 4 bases and J by 6 bases, and 10 bases separated the two germline ends. Per germline, CDR1 SNHLY and CDR2 FYNNEI. The CDR3 length is 12 residues. CDR3 residues: CASSGPGPEQYF. The CDR3, as DNA: TGTGCCAGCAGTGGACCAGGGCCCGAGCAGTACTTC.

The J gene is TRBJ1-2, the V gene TRBV25-1; 7 bases line up with TRBD1. The CDR3 has 16 residues. Unmatched junction bases numbered 12, after V lost 3 bases and J lost 5 bases. CDR1 and CDR2 (germline): MGHDK, SYGVNS. The CDR3, as DNA: TGTGCCAGCAGTGAGGGAGGGGGCGTAGAAATGTATGGCTACACCTTC. Translation: CASSEGGGVEMYGYTF.

CDR3 coding DNA: TGTGCCAGCAGTTGGGGCGGGGGAAGGAGCACAGATACGCAGTATTTT. Translated: CASSWGGGRSTDTQYF. The chain is built from TRBV7-8 and TRBJ2-3; 7 bases map to TRBD2. The CDR3 length is 16 residues. J was trimmed by 0 bases and V by 6 bases; bases with no gene match: 9. In germline, CDR1 is SGHVS, CDR2 FQNEAQ.

V gene TRBV6-5 combines with J gene TRBJ2-7; possible D gene TRBD1, 6 bases. This CDR3 is 15 amino acids long. Germline V gene sequence: CDR1 MNHEY, CDR2 SVGAGI. V was cut by 3 bases and J by 0 bases, with 12 bases left in between. The DNA of the CDR3 is TGTGCCAGCAGTTATGTAGGGGGAAGCTCCTACGAGCAGTACTTC. The encoded protein is CASSYVGGSSYEQYF.

This chain uses TRBV28 with TRBJ2-1; no clear D. V lost 6 bases to trimming and J lost 4 bases, with 4 bases between them. The CDR3 runs 11 residues. Germline V lookup: CDR1 MDHEN, CDR2 SYDVKM. CDR3 region: CASRQYNEQFF. In DNA form, the CDR3 reads TGTGCCAGCAGACAGTACAATGAGCAGTTCTTC.

The V gene is TRBV4-1, the J gene TRBJ1-2; 7 nucleotides line up with TRBD1. From germline, CDR1 is MGHRA and CDR2 YSYEKL. The V and J ends lost 2 bases and 4 bases, in that order; junction bases with no gene match: 10. CDR3 length: 16 amino acids. As DNA, the CDR3 is TGCGCCAGCAGCCAATTACAGGGGTCACCCTCCTATGGCTACACCTTC. This codes for CASSQLQGSPSYGYTF.

CDR3: CASSLDVRGNTIYF. DNA of the CDR3: TGCGCCAGCAGCTTGGATGTGAGAGGAAACACCATATATTTT. The chain joins TRBV5-1 to TRBJ1-3; D unresolved. From germline, CDR1 is SGHRS and CDR2 YFSETQ. The V and J ends lost 0 bases and 4 bases respectively, with 8 bases between them. This CDR3 contains 14 residues.

J is TRBJ1-3 and V is TRBV10-3; D is undetermined. CDR3 length equals 11 residues. Trimming left V 3 bases short and J 6 bases short, with 3 bases between. Germline CDR1 is ENHRY and CDR2 is SYGVKD. CDR3 protein: CAISEVNTIYF. CDR3 sequence (DNA): TGTGCCATCAGTGAAGTAAACACCATATATTTT.

This rearrangement joins TRBV28 to TRBJ2-1; D is undetermined. CDR1 MDHEN and CDR2 SYDVKM come from the germline V gene. The CDR3 consists of 15 residues. Trimming shortened V by 7 bases and J by 1 base, and 14 bases separated the two germline ends. The CDR3 protein is CASIPRRLSYNEQFF. CDR3 sequence (DNA): TGTGCCAGCATCCCCCGGCGCCTTTCCTACAATGAGCAGTTCTTC.

The chain combines TRBV5-1 with TRBJ1-2, with 7 bases lining up with TRBD1. The V gene's germline CDR1 is SGHRS and CDR2 YFSETQ. CDR3 length: 15 amino acids. With V trimmed by 0 bases and J by 4 bases, 6 bases remained unmatched. The CDR3 DNA follows: TGCGCCAGCAGCTTGGACCCGGGACAGCCCTATGGCTACACCTTC. Amino acid sequence: CASSLDPGQPYGYTF.

The J gene is TRBJ2-2, the V gene TRBV4-1; D uncertain. There are 14 residues in the CDR3. V was trimmed by 4 bases and J by 4 bases, leaving 10 bases between them. Germline V lookup: CDR1 MGHRA, CDR2 YSYEKL. CDR3 region: CASSPPASTGELFF. As DNA, the CDR3 is TGCGCCAGCAGCCCTCCGGCCAGCACCGGGGAGCTGTTTTTT.

This chain connects TRBV7-2 to TRBJ2-1; no clear D. The CDR3 has 11 amino acids. Germline V CDR1 and CDR2: SGHTA, FQGNSA. Between the trimmed V and J ends, which lost 5 bases and 12 bases, there was a span of 11 bases. CDR3 DNA: TGTGCCAGCAGCAGCCTAGGCTCGCAGTTCTTC. Its protein is CASSSLGSQFF. The full variable domain, completed using reference TRBV7-2 and TRBJ2-1, is GAGVSQSPSNKVTEKGKDVELRCDPISGHTALYWYRQSLGQGLEFLIYFQGNSAPDKSGLPSDRFSAERTGGSVSTLTIQRTQQEDSAVYLCASSSLGSQFFGPGTRLTVL.

This chain connects TRBV7-2 to TRBJ2-4, with 10 bases matching TRBD1. V shed 1 base, J shed 7 bases, and the junction held 4 bases outside the gene matches. CDR1 and CDR2 from the germline V gene are SGHTA and FQGNSA. The CDR3 is 15 amino acids. This chain's CDR3 is CASSLGGQGRNIQYF. The DNA of the CDR3 is TGTGCCAGCAGCTTAGGGGGACAGGGGCGGAACATTCAGTACTTC.